A single count supports the clone carrying this TCR beta chain. Its target is not known. These data belong to a study of T cell responses to AZD1222 COVID-19 vaccine. The CDR3 totals 15 residues. The V and J ends lost 8 bases and 5 bases respectively, with 18 bases between them. The germline CDR1 and CDR2 sequences are MNHEY and SVGAGI. Repertoires were generated with immunoSEQ multiplex PCR, while TCRdb's copy carries only in-frame clones and drops some. The data hold some 75,000 clones, with roughly 88% observed a single time. Study-wide findings and caveats: Of spike-specific TCRs, nearly half reportedly target regions left unmutated in variants. Elevations in Spike-specific TCR breadth and depth followed administration of two AZD1222 doses. Without day 14 samples, only post-peak T cell repertoires were studied. Regions 160-218 and 743-854 held dominance among vaccine-associated CD4 TCRs, which spanned spike.

The chain joins TRBV6-5 to TRBJ2-2, with D perhaps being TRBD1 or TRBD2 (6 bases each). This TCR came from an adult in good health. This specimen consisted of peripheral blood, obtained on day 0 of AZD1222 vaccination. CDR3 sequence reads: CASSRGQLLTGELFF. The CDR3 DNA reads as TGTGCCAGCTCCCGGGGGCAGTTATTGACCGGGGAGCTGTTTTTT.